The clone carrying this T cell receptor beta chain has at least ten counts. This record belongs to a study of metastatic and nonmetastatic thyroid tumors. Study in general: Repertoire comparisons spanned blood and tumor or nodule tissue from malignant and benign thyroid patients.

Patients underwent thyroid surgery, and none had received any treatment before it. In the authors' methods: Construction of a distant-metastasis classifier for papillary thyroid cancer relied on CDR3 differences across clinicopathological groups. With MiXCR, TCRdb reprocessed the PCR reads. The V and J calls were not made by the authors but by TCRdb's processing. The repertoire holds about 40,000 clones, with roughly 17% as singletons. In germline, CDR1 is SGHAT, CDR2 FQNNGV. The CDR3 covers 15 residues. V gave up 5 bases and J gave up 6 bases, with 17 bases separating them. The sample taken for sequencing was tumor tissue. The clonotype comes from a female donor with papillary thyroid cancer or a benign thyroid nodule (not recorded which). Some clones in this sample may be carry-over from other donors' samples. The V call is TRBV11-2, the J call TRBJ2-1; D unresolved. DNA of the CDR3: TGTGCCAGCAGCCCACACATCCCATCGGCCAATGAGCAGTTCTTC. This translates into CASSPHIPSANEQFF.